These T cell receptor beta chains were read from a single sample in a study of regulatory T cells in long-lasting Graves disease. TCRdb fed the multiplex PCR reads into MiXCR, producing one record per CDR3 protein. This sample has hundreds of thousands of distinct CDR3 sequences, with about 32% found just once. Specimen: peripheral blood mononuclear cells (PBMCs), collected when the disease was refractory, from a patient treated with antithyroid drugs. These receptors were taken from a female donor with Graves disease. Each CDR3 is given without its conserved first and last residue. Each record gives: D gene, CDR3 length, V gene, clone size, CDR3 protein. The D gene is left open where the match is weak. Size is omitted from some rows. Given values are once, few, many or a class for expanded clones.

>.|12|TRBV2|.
ASRLLAVYNEQF
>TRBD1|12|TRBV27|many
ASSRGQGGEKLF
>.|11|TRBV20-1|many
SASAGQLDPST
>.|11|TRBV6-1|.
ASRSGTLGEQY
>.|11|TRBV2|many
ASSESNLYGYT
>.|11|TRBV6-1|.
ASSATPREKLF
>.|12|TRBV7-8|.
ASSLGDHWEGYT
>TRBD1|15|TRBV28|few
ASSLSDRGAANYGYT
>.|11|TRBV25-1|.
ASSELYRDGYT
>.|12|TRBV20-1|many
SASRDTNIGTQY
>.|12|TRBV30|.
AWRKGLGAVEQY
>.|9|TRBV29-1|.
SPWTVDGYT
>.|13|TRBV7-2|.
ASSPFHFSNQPQH
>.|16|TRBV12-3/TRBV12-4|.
ASSLAGGGRMYNSPLH
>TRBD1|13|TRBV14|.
ASSQVQGGYYGYT
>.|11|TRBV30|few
AWSVDNNQPQH
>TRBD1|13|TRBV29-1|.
SVEWDRGQNTEAF
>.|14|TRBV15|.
ATSRDPRVTNEKLF
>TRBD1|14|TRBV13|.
ASSLQQGGANEKLF
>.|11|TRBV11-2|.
ASSLKALNIQY
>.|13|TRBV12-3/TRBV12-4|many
ASTPAGPTQETQY
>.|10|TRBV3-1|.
ASSPSRTEAF
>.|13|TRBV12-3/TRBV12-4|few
ASSLKRGPVRGYT
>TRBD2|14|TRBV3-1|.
ASSQDLASGSYEQY
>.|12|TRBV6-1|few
ASSEVGVGQPQH
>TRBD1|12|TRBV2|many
ASRRTGVNYGYT
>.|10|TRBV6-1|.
ASSRDGNEQY
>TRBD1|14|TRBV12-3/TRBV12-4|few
ASSPTADRANQPQH
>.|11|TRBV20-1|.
SATPGAAYEQY
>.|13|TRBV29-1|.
SVVFGTGGAYEQY
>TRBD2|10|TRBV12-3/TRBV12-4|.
ASSSLAGGQY
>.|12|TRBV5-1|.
ASSLGQVKGEQY
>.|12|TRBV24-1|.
ATSDFSSRGGYT
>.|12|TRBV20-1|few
SAGGVGLHYEQY
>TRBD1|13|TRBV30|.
AWSVLGQGNSPLH
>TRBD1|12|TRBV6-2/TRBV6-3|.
ASSGRGGITEAF
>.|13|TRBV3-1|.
ASSLRGTSYNEQF
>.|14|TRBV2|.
ASSETPPGVTGELF
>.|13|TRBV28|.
ASSPPRAYNEKLF
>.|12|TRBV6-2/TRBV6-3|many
ASSYDARVYLSS
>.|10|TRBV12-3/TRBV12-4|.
ASSESTGELF